This TCR beta chain was documented in a study of cytomegalovirus exposure and HLA in healthy donors. Study context: Counted in an early data release were about 85 million unique TCRs from HLA-typed donors.

PCR employed 60 Vbeta and 13 Jbeta primers. The table came from immunoSEQ multiplex PCR; TCRdb's copy has only in-frame clones and leaves some out. Among approximately 110,000 clones listed, about three quarters were seen once. Study-wide points: The study labeled 180 or so TCR beta chains cytomegalovirus-associated. Later work found most CMV-associated TCR beta chains apparently HLA-restricted.

A remark on this clone: Its cognate antigen is unknown.

Germline CDR1 and CDR2: SGHTA and FQGNSA. This CDR3 spans 13 amino acids. V was cut by 5 bases and J by 3 bases, with 8 bases left in between. The chain recombines TRBV7-2 with TRBJ1-3; D possibly corresponds to TRBD1 (6 bases). The source material was PBMCs. The source of this sequence is a man aged 45 to 65 in good health and CMV-seronegative. The CDR3 bases are TGTGCCAGCAGCGGGGGCCTTGGAAACACCATATATTTT. Residues: CASSGGLGNTIYF.